The 22 T cell receptor beta chains below were found in one sample sequenced in a study of T cells expressing NK-cell markers. TCRdb derives one entry per CDR3 protein from the 5' RACE reads, leaving out DNA. Found here are some 460,000 distinct CDR3 sequences; the top ten clones hold more than 1.4%. The specimen sequenced was blood T cells: a sorted CD56 or NKG2C T cell subset, CD4+ or CD8+ T cells, or bulk PBMC T cells (not recorded which). These receptor sequences come from a woman in her forties or fifties in good health.

The chain carries TRBV19 and TRBJ1-5. CDR3 length: 14 amino acids. Looked up from germline, CDR1 is LNHDA and CDR2 is SQIVND (reference sequence). The CDR3 spells CASKHEASNQPQHF.

The J gene is TRBJ2-3, the V gene TRBV2; TCRdb's D gene call, TRBD1, goes unchecked for lack of DNA. Germline loops: CDR1 SNHLY, CDR2 FYNNEI. The CDR3 has 16 residues. The CDR3 loop reads CATNRDRGPSTDTQYF.

The rearrangement joins TRBV27 to TRBJ1-5; the D call from TCRdb, TRBD1, cannot be confirmed without DNA. The V gene's germline CDR1 is MNHEY and CDR2 SMNVEV (reference sequence). CDR3 length: 15 amino acids. CDR3 protein: CASSLEGARGQPQHF.

The chain employs TRBV20-1 and TRBJ2-7; as DNA is missing, the TRBD2 call by TCRdb cannot be tested. Looked up from germline, CDR1 is DFQATT and CDR2 is SNEGSKA (reference sequence). The length of the CDR3 is 14 residues. The CDR3 sequence is CSASSSGGAYEQYF.

The V call is TRBV29-1, the J call TRBJ1-2; as DNA is missing, the TRBD1 call by TCRdb cannot be tested. CDR1 is SQVTM, CDR2 ANQGSEA, per germline. The CDR3 consists of 14 residues. CDR3 loop: CSVADRVTQSGYTF.

The chain recombines TRBV6-5 with TRBJ2-5; absent DNA, TCRdb's TRBD1 call cannot be checked. The CDR3 totals 16 residues. Per the germline V gene, CDR1 is MNHEY and CDR2 is SVGAGI. CDR3 sequence: CASSQSRGLREETQYF.

The rearrangement joins TRBV28 to TRBJ2-7. Germline-derived CDR1 and CDR2 are MDHEN and SYDVKM. The CDR3 spans 15 residues. The CDR3 here is CASSFSGIGQYEQYF.

V and J are TRBV6-6 and TRBJ2-1; the TCRdb D gene call, TRBD2, has no DNA to confirm it. The germline V gene has CDR1 MNHNY and CDR2 SVGAGI (reference sequence). The CDR3 covers 16 residues. CDR3 protein: CASSYSAAGGGNEQFF.

The chain uses TRBV29-1 and TRBJ2-6. Germline CDR1 reads SQVTM; CDR2 reads ANQGSEA. This CDR3 has 14 residues. The CDR3 region is CSVEDRGGANVLTF.

The CDR3 sequence: CASSLITSGSTFYEQYF. The chain employs TRBV7-8 and TRBJ2-7; the TRBD2 assignment by TCRdb is unverifiable without DNA. CDR3 length: 17 residues. Germline assignment: CDR1 SGHVS and CDR2 FQNEAQ. The full variable domain, its missing parts supplied by reference TRBV7-8 and TRBJ2-7, is GAGVSQSPRYKVAKRGQDVALRCDPISGHVSLFWYQQALGQGPEFLTYFQNEAQLDKSGLPSDRFFAERPEGSVSTLKIQRTQQEDSAVYLCASSLITSGSTFYEQYFGPGTRLTVT.

The chain recombines TRBV12-3 or TRBV12-4 with TRBJ1-1; TCRdb's D call, TRBD1, is unchecked because there is no DNA. The CDR3 is 14 residues long. The CDR3 loop is CASRSQGWGTEAFF.

The gene calls are TRBV18 and TRBJ2-1; TCRdb reports TRBD1, a call that lacks DNA to check it against. The CDR3 contains 14 residues. Germline CDR1 KGHSH, CDR2 LQKENI. The CDR3 is CASSRDSELNEQFF.

This sequence joins TRBV11-2 and TRBJ1-2; TCRdb outputs TRBD1, but without DNA this stays unchecked. CDR1 is SGHAT and CDR2 is FQNNGV in the germline V gene. The CDR3 runs 14 residues. CDR3: CASSLAGANGGYTF.

The CDR3 is CATSEGATPSDQPQHF. The chain is built from TRBV24-1 and TRBJ1-5; as DNA is missing, the TRBD1 call by TCRdb cannot be tested. Germline V CDR1 and CDR2: KGHDR, SFDVKD. CDR3 length: 16 amino acids.

The rearrangement uses TRBV4-2 and TRBJ1-3; TCRdb calls TRBD1, which cannot be checked without DNA. The CDR3 sequence is 14 residues long. Germline CDR1 LGHNA, CDR2 YNFKEQ. The CDR3 spells CASSQTGVGNTIYF.

The CDR3 protein is CASSLDSPTSGRPNEQFF. The chain employs TRBV11-3 and TRBJ2-1; the TCRdb D gene call, TRBD2, has no DNA to confirm it. Germline V gene sequence: CDR1 SGHNT, CDR2 YENEEA. The CDR3 spans 18 residues.

The CDR3 loop is CSAELAGGFNIQYF. The chain is built from TRBV20-1 and TRBJ2-4; TCRdb's assignment of TRBD2 cannot be checked, as there is no DNA. The CDR3 has 14 amino acids. Germline lookup yields CDR1 DFQATT and CDR2 SNEGSKA (reference sequence).

This chain connects TRBV10-3 to TRBJ2-7; TCRdb returns TRBD1, unconfirmable since there is no DNA. CDR1 and CDR2 (germline): ENHRY, SYGVKD. The CDR3 consists of 14 residues. CDR3 region: CAISESQGAGEQYF.

The gene calls are TRBV7-2 and TRBJ2-7; TCRdb indicates TRBD2, and absent DNA this call remains unverified. Per germline, CDR1 SGHTA and CDR2 FQGNSA. There are 15 residues in the CDR3. The CDR3 region is CASSRTSASSYEQYF.

The CDR3 sequence: CASSGGQGVLGTDTQYF. This chain uses TRBV7-2 with TRBJ2-3; TCRdb's D gene call, TRBD1, goes unchecked for lack of DNA. This CDR3 is built from 17 residues. The V gene's germline CDR1 is SGHTA and CDR2 FQGNSA.

V is TRBV20-1 and J is TRBJ2-1; TCRdb's D gene call, TRBD1, goes unchecked for lack of DNA. The V gene's germline CDR1 is DFQATT and CDR2 SNEGSKA (reference sequence). This CDR3 has 11 amino acids. The CDR3 spells CSASQGGEQFF.

The chain links TRBV29-1 to TRBJ1-2; TCRdb lists TRBD1, though no DNA is available to test this call. Germline CDR1 reads SQVTM; CDR2 reads ANQGSEA. This CDR3 has 18 amino acids. The CDR3 reads CSVVGILLAGQGNYGYTF.